These 29 T cell receptor beta chains were sequenced from one sample in a study of T-cell reconstitution after alpha-beta-depleted transplantation in children. Unique molecular identifiers were incorporated when the TCRbeta library was constructed. TCRdb recomputed calls from the PCR reads with MiXCR, one row per CDR3 protein. The table lists 700,000 to 850,000 distinct CDR3 sequences, roughly 15% of them singletons, with about 4.6% in the top ten. The sample here was PBMCs, mostly from graft donor cells, taken 360 days after TCRalphabeta/CD19-depleted stem cell transplant. These receptors all stem from a male patient aged 10 to 17 who had a stem cell transplant for acute lymphoblastic leukemia, so the T cells may come from the graft donor.

The rearrangement links TRBV9 to TRBJ2-7, with TRBD2 matching 7 bases. This CDR3 comprises 14 residues. Germline CDR1 is SGDLS and CDR2 is YYNGEE. The ends lost 0 bases at V and 7 bases at J; junction bases unmatched: 7. The chain's CDR3 is CASSVVPRESEQYF. CDR3 coding DNA: TGTGCCAGCAGCGTAGTTCCGCGGGAGTCAGAGCAGTACTTC.

The J gene is TRBJ2-5, the V gene TRBV10-3; 7 positions agree with TRBD1. The trim removed 6 bases at V and 3 bases at J, leaving 10 bases unmatched. CDR1 is ENHRY, CDR2 SYGVKD, per germline. The CDR3 consists of 15 residues. CDR3 region: CAIRALGQIEETQYF. CDR3 bases: TGTGCCATCAGAGCCTTGGGACAGATAGAAGAGACCCAGTACTTC.

This clonotype has just a few counts. The rearrangement links TRBV12-3 or TRBV12-4 to TRBJ2-7, with 11 bases identical to TRBD2. Trimming at V came to 6 bases and at J to 4 bases, leaving 5 bases not matched to a gene. The CDR3 loop spans 14 amino acids. The CDR3 spells CASSHTSGSYEQYF. The DNA of the CDR3 is TGTGCCAGCAGCCATACTAGCGGGAGTTACGAGCAGTACTTC.

The chain has TRBV4-2 and TRBJ2-1; 13 bases fit TRBD2. Germline CDR1 LGHNA, CDR2 YNFKEQ. The CDR3 consists of 17 residues. Germline trimming cut 0 bases from V and 8 bases from J; bases unmatched to any gene: 7. Here the CDR3 DNA reads TGTGCCAGCAGCCAAGAAGAACTAGCGGGAGGGCCCTATGAGCAGTTCTTC. Translated: CASSQEELAGGPYEQFF.

CDR3 nucleotides: TGTGCCAGCAGCGTCGGGACTAGTGGGTACACCGGGGAGCTGTTTTTT. It encodes CASSVGTSGYTGELFF. The chain recombines TRBV9 with TRBJ2-2, with 8 bases fitting TRBD2. CDR1 SGDLS and CDR2 YYNGEE come from the germline V gene. CDR3 length equals 16 residues. V dropped 2 bases and J dropped 3; count of bases not matched to a gene: 6.

This clonotype was counted between two and nine times. V and J are TRBV4-2 and TRBJ1-1; no reliable D call. Per the germline V gene, CDR1 is LGHNA and CDR2 is YNFKEQ. V was trimmed by 5 bases and J by 4 bases, leaving 8 bases between them. The CDR3 loop spans 12 amino acids. In nucleotides, the CDR3 is TGTGCCAGCAGCAATCCGGGCACTGAAGCTTTCTTT. Its translation is CASSNPGTEAFF.

Only a few counts were recorded for this clonotype. The rearrangement joins TRBV10-3 to TRBJ2-5, with TRBD1 matching over 9 bases. The V gene end was trimmed by 2 bases and the J gene end by 4 bases; junction bases not matched to a gene: 5. The CDR3 runs 15 residues. Germline V CDR1 and CDR2: ENHRY, SYGVKD. CDR3 in DNA: TGTGCCATCAGTGAGACCCAGGACAGGGGAGAGACCCAGTACTTC. It encodes CAISETQDRGETQYF.

This clonotype was seen a few times. The CDR3, as DNA: TGCGCCAGTTCTCGCCTGGCCTGGAACACCGGGGAGCTGTTTTTT. Translated: CASSRLAWNTGELFF. The chain couples TRBV5-1 to TRBJ2-2; D gene uncertain. CDR3 size: 15 residues. Between the trimmed V and J ends, which lost 8 bases and 1 base, there was a span of 15 bases. Germline-derived CDR1 and CDR2 are SGHRS and YFSETQ. Filled out from reference TRBV5-1 and TRBJ2-2, the complete variable domain reads KAGVTQTPRYLIKTRGQQVTLSCSPISGHRSVSWYQQTPGQGLQFLFEYFSETQRNKGNFPGRFSGRQFSNSRSEMNVSTLELGDSALYLCASSRLAWNTGELFFGEGSRLTVL.

The rearrangement links TRBV5-1 to TRBJ1-2, with D perhaps matching TRBD1 (6 bases). Trimming cost V 1 base and J 8 bases, with 12 bases left between them. The germline gives CDR1 SGHRS, CDR2 YFSETQ. The length of the CDR3 is 13 residues. CDR3 residues: CASSLLNRDGYTF. CDR3 nucleotide sequence: TGCGCCAGCAGCTTGCTAAACAGGGACGGCTACACCTTC.

This clonotype was counted at least ten times. The chain employs TRBV7-2 and TRBJ2-4; 7 bases line up with TRBD1. The CDR3 runs to 17 residues. Germline V gives CDR1 SGHTA, CDR2 FQGNSA. With 1 base clipped from V and 0 bases from J, the junction kept 6 bases outside the gene matches. The CDR3 DNA follows: TGTGCCAGCAGCTTAGGGGGACAGTCACTAGCCAAAAACATTCAGTACTTC. Amino acid sequence: CASSLGGQSLAKNIQYF.

The chain uses TRBV10-3 and TRBJ2-1; TRBD2 aligns across 8 bases. Germline V gene lookup returns CDR1 ENHRY and CDR2 SYGVKD. The V and J ends lost 2 bases and 9 bases, in that order; junction bases with no gene match: 12. This CDR3 contains 16 residues. As DNA, the CDR3 is TGTGCCATCAGTGAGAAGCGGGAGAGCAGGAAGGGTGAGCAGTTCTTC. Protein: CAISEKRESRKGEQFF.

The chain employs TRBV7-2 and TRBJ2-1; D is undetermined. V lost 3 bases and J lost 6, with 9 bases in between. Germline CDR1 and CDR2: SGHTA and FQGNSA. The length of the CDR3 is 13 residues. This CDR3 reads CASSFVRVNEQFF. As DNA, the CDR3 is TGTGCCAGCAGCTTTGTCCGGGTCAATGAGCAGTTCTTC.

The table lists this clonotype with many counts. The chain joins TRBV27 to TRBJ2-1; 10 nucleotides align to TRBD2. Trimming took 3 bases from V and 2 from J; bases not matched to a gene: 10. The CDR3 sequence is 18 residues long. Germline CDR1 and CDR2: MNHEY and SMNVEV (reference sequence). The DNA for the CDR3 is TGTGCCAGCAGTTTGTTGTGGTCTAGCGGGAGCCCCTACAATGAGCAGTTCTTC. It codes for CASSLLWSSGSPYNEQFF.

This clonotype was counted many times. The genes are TRBV4-2 and TRBJ2-1; 11 bases line up with TRBD1. This CDR3 contains 15 residues. Germline trimming cut 4 bases from V and 4 bases from J; bases unmatched to any gene: 3. Germline values: CDR1 LGHNA, CDR2 YNFKEQ. The DNA for the CDR3 is TGTGCCAGCAGCCCGGGACAGGGGGTTTACAATGAGCAGTTCTTC. Protein product: CASSPGQGVYNEQFF.

This clonotype was recorded a few times. CDR3 in amino acids: CASSQGLALTYEQYF. The CDR3 DNA follows: TGCGCCAGCAGCCAAGGGCTAGCGTTAACCTACGAGCAGTACTTC. The rearrangement links TRBV4-1 to TRBJ2-7, with a weak D call TRBD2 (6 bases). In germline, CDR1 is MGHRA, CDR2 YSYEKL. The CDR3 spans 15 residues. The ends were cut back, 1 base at V and 2 bases at J, with 12 bases in the middle.

The chain couples TRBV27 to TRBJ2-7; 9 bases fit TRBD1. The CDR3 is made up of 15 amino acids. With 6 bases clipped from V and 2 bases from J, the junction kept 8 bases outside the gene matches. From germline, CDR1 is MNHEY and CDR2 SMNVEV (reference sequence). The CDR3 is CASSKTGGWAYEQYF. The CDR3, as DNA: TGTGCCAGCAGCAAGACAGGGGGATGGGCCTACGAGCAGTACTTC.

This clonotype turned up a few times. This chain uses TRBV6-1 with TRBJ2-2; D call uncertain. The V end lost 4 bases, the J end lost 3 bases, and 15 bases lay between the germline ends. The CDR3 extends over 16 amino acids. Germline lookup yields CDR1 MNHNS and CDR2 SASEGT. CDR3 in amino acids: CASSVWFDAYTGELFF. Here the CDR3 DNA reads TGTGCCAGCAGTGTCTGGTTCGACGCCTACACCGGGGAGCTGTTTTTT.

This clonotype was counted between two and nine times. The V and J genes are TRBV24-1 and TRBJ2-3; D might be TRBD2 (5 bases). This CDR3 region has 15 residues. Germline-derived CDR1 and CDR2 are KGHDR and SFDVKD. V was trimmed by 4 bases and J by 1 base, leaving 11 bases between them. The CDR3 protein is CATSDLTAGTDTQYF. DNA of the CDR3: TGTGCCACCAGTGACCTAACAGCGGGCACAGATACGCAGTATTTT.

The chain employs TRBV20-1 and TRBJ1-2, with 7 bases fitting TRBD1. This CDR3 is 13 amino acids long. Germline loops: CDR1 DFQATT, CDR2 SNEGSKA (reference sequence). V lost 6 bases to trimming and J lost 1 base; unmatched junction nucleotides: 5. Here the CDR3 DNA reads TGCAGTGCAGGAGGGACAGTTAACTATGGCTACACCTTC. It encodes CSAGGTVNYGYTF.

J is TRBJ2-7 and V is TRBV27; 8 bases are shared with TRBD2. CDR1 MNHEY and CDR2 SMNVEV come from the germline V gene (reference sequence). V shed 4 bases and J 4 bases; nucleotides not matched to a gene: 9. CDR3 size: 15 residues. CDR3 region: CASSWSSGERYEQYF. CDR3 nucleotides: TGTGCCAGCAGTTGGAGTAGCGGGGAAAGATACGAGCAGTACTTC.

The chain couples TRBV20-1 to TRBJ1-4, with D unclear. In germline, CDR1 is DFQATT, CDR2 SNEGSKA (reference sequence). V was trimmed by 3 bases and J by 8 bases, leaving 4 bases between them. The CDR3 is 10 amino acids. CDR3 residues: CSASGEKLFF. In nucleotides, the CDR3 is TGCAGTGCTAGCGGGGAAAAACTGTTTTTT.

The chain recombines TRBV5-1 with TRBJ2-1; unclear D gene. The germline V gene encodes CDR1 SGHRS and CDR2 YFSETQ. This CDR3 comprises 14 residues. V lost 1 base, J lost 5 bases, and 10 bases lay in between. Here the CDR3 DNA reads TGCGCCAGCAGCTTGACCCTCCCAAACAATGAGCAGTTCTTC. It translates to CASSLTLPNNEQFF. Supplemented by reference TRBV5-1 and TRBJ2-1, the full variable domain reads KAGVTQTPRYLIKTRGQQVTLSCSPISGHRSVSWYQQTPGQGLQFLFEYFSETQRNKGNFPGRFSGRQFSNSRSEMNVSTLELGDSALYLCASSLTLPNNEQFFGPGTRLTVL.

This clonotype was seen ten or more times. The chain links TRBV12-3 or TRBV12-4 to TRBJ2-1; D is ambiguous. The CDR3 has 13 amino acids. V was pared by 6 bases and J by 8 bases, with 14 bases between. The CDR3 sequence: CASSPPSRDEQFF. CDR3 coding DNA: TGTGCCAGCAGCCCCCCCAGTCGGGATGAGCAGTTCTTC.

The genes are TRBV12-3 or TRBV12-4 and TRBJ1-2, with 7 bases fitting TRBD1. The CDR3 has 15 residues. J lost 0 bases, V lost 5 bases, and 6 bases had no gene match. CDR3 coding DNA: TGTGCCAGCAGTCCCGGACAGGTCTCTAACTATGGCTACACCTTC. Residues: CASSPGQVSNYGYTF.

There are a few counts of this clonotype. The chain carries TRBV6-5 and TRBJ1-1, with D uncertain. This CDR3 is 13 amino acids long. The V end lost 2 bases, the J end lost 1 base, and 5 bases lay between the germline ends. Germline V gene lookup returns CDR1 MNHEY and CDR2 SVGAGI. CDR3: CASSYESNTEAFF. As DNA, the CDR3 is TGTGCCAGCAGTTACGAATCGAACACTGAAGCTTTCTTT.

This chain joins TRBV25-1 and TRBJ2-7, with D perhaps being TRBD1 or TRBD2 (5 bases each). V was trimmed by 6 bases and J by 3 bases, leaving 18 bases between them. In germline, CDR1 is MGHDK, CDR2 SYGVNS. The CDR3 runs 15 residues. In DNA, the CDR3 is TGTGCCAGCAGAGGGCCGGGACGGAAACTCTACGAGCAGTACTTC. Amino acid sequence: CASRGPGRKLYEQYF.

For this clonotype: A read error may produce the germline difference seen at one junction end. V gene TRBV2 combines with J gene TRBJ2-1; unclear D gene. CDR3 size: 14 residues. Germline values: CDR1 SNHLY, CDR2 FYNNEI. Written as DNA, the CDR3 is TGCTCCGATGGCCCGGCTAGCTCCTACAATGAGCAGTTCTTC. Translated: CSDGPASSYNEQFF.

This clonotype was picked up a small number of times. V usage is TRBV7-6 and J usage is TRBJ2-1; 7 bases match TRBD2. Germline CDR1 reads SGHVS; CDR2 reads FNYEAQ. The CDR3 covers 13 residues. The V gene end was trimmed by 9 bases and the J gene end by 8 bases; junction bases not matched to a gene: 10. The CDR3 DNA reads TGTGCCAGTGTAGCGGGCGGTCTCGATGAGCAGTTCTTC. Translated: CASVAGGLDEQFF.

The V gene is TRBV3-1, the J gene TRBJ2-5, with 10 bases aligning to TRBD2. In germline, CDR1 is LGHDT, CDR2 YNNKEL (reference sequence). V trimming: 6 bases; J trimming: 5 bases; junction bases outside the gene matches: 9. The CDR3 has 15 residues. CDR3: CASSPGLARLETQYF. CDR3 in DNA: TGTGCCAGCAGTCCGGGACTAGCGCGCCTGGAGACCCAGTACTTC.